Here is one TCR beta chain with its context. This sample is part of a study of blood T cell repertoires in COVID-19. Across the whole study: Specimens from acute and convalescent COVID-19 originated in the United States, Italy and Spain. T cells, B-cell-depleted T cells, or PBMCs provided the cDNA or gDNA that served as material.

TCRdb's copy holds only in-frame clones and misses some; the assay was immunoSEQ multiplex PCR. The repertoire holds fewer than 110,000 clones, with roughly 85% as singletons. Germline V gene sequence: CDR1 MNHEY, CDR2 SVGEGT. V trimming: 2 bases; J trimming: 0 bases; junction bases outside the gene matches: 7. The CDR3 consists of 16 residues. The chain has TRBV6-2 or TRBV6-3 and TRBJ2-7, with TRBD2 matching 7 bases. Sequenced sample: peripheral blood. The TCR originated in a woman aged 70-85 years with active or convalescent COVID-19. The CDR3 spells CASSYARLASSYEQYF. The CDR3 bases are TGTGCCAGCAGTTACGCTCGACTAGCCAGCTCCTACGAGCAGTACTTC.